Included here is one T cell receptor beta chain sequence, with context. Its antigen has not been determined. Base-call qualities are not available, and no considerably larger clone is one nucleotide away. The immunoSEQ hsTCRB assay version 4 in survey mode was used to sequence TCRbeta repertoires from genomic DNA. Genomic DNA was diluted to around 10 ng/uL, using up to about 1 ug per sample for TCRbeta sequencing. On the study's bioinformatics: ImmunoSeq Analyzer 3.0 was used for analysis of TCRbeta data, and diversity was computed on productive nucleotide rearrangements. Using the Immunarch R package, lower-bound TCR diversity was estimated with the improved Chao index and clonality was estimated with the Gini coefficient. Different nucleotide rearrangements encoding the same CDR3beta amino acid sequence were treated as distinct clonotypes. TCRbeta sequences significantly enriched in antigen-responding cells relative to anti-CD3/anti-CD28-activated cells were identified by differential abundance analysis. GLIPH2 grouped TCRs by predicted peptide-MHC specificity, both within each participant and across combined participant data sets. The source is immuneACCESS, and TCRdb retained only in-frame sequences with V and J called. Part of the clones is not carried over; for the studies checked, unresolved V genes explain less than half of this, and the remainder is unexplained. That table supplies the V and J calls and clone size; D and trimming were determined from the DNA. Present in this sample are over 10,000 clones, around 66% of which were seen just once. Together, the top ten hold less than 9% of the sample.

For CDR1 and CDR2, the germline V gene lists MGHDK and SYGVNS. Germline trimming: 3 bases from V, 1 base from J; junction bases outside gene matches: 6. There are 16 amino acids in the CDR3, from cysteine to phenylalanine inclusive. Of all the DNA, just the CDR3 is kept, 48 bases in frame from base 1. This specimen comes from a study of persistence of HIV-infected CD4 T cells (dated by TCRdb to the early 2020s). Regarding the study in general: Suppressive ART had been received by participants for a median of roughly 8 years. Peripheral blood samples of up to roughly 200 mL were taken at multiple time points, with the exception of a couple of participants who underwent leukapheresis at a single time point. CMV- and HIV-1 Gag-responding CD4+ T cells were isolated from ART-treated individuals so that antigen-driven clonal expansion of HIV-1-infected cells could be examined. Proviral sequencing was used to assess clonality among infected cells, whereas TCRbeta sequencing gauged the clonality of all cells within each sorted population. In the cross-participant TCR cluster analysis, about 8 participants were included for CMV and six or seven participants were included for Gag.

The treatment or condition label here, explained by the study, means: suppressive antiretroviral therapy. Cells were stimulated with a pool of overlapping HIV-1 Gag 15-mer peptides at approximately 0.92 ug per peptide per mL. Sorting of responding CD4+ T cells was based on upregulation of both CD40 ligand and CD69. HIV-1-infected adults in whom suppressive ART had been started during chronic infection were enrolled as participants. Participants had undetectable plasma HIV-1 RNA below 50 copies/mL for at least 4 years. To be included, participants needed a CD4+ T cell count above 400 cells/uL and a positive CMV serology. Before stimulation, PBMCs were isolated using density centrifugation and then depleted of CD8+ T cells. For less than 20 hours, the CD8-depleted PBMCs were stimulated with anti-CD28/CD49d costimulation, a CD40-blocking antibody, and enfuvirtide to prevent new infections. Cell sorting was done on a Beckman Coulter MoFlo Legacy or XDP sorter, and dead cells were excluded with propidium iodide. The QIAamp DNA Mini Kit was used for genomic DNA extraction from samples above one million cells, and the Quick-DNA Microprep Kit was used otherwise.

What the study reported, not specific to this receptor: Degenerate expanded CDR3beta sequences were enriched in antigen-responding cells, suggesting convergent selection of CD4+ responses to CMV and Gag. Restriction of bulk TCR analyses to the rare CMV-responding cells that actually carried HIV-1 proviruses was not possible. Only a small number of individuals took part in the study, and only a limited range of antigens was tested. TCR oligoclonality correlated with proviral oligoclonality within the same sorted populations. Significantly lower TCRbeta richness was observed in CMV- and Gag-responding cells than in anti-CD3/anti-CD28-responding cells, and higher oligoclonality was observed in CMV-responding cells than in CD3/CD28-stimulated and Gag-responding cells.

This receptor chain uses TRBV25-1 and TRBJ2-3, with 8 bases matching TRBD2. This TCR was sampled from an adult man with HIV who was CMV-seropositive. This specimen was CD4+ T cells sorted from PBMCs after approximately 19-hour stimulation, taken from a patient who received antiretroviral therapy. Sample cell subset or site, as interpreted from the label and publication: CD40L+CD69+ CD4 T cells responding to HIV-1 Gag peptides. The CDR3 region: CASSDPSGSGTDTQYF. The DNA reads TGTGCCAGCAGTGACCCAAGCGGGAGCGGCACAGATACGCAGTATTTT.